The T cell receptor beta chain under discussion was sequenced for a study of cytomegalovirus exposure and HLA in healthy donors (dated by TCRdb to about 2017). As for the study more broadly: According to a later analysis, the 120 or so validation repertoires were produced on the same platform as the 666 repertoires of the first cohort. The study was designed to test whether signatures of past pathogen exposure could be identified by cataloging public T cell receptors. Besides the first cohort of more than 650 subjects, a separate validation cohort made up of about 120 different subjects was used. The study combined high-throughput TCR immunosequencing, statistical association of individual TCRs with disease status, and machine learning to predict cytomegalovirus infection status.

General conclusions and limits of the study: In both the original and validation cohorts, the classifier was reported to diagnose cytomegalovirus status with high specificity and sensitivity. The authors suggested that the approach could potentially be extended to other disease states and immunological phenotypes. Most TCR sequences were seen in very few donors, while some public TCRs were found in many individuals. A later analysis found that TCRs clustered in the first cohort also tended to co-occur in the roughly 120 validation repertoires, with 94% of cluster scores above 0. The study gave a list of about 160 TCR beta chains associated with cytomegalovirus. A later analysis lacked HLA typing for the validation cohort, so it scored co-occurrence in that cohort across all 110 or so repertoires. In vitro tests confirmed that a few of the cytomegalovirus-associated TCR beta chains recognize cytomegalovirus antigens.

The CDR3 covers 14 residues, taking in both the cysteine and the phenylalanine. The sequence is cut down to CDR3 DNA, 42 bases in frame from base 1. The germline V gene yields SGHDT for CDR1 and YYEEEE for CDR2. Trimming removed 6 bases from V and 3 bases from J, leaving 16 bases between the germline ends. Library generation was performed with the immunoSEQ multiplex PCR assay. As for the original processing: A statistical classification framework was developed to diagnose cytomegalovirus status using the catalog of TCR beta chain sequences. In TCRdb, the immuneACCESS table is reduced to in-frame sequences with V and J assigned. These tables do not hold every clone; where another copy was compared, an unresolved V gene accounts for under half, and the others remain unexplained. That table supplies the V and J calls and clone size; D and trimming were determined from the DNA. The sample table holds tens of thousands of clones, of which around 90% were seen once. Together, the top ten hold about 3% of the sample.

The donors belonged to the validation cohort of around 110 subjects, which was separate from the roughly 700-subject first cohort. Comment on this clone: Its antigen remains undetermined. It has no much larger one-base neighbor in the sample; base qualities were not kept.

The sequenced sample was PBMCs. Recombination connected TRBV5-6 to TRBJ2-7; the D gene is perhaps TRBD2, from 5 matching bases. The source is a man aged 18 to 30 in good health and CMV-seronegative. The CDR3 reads CASTPGIANYEQYF. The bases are TGTGCCAGCACCCCCGGGATCGCCAACTACGAGCAGTACTTC.